Sequencing of this T cell receptor (beta chain) was carried out in a study of blood T cell repertoires in COVID-19. Study information: The study drew acute and convalescent COVID-19 samples from the United States, Italy and Spain.

The CDR3 extends over 12 amino acids. Germline V gene sequence: CDR1 SQVTM, CDR2 ANQGSEA. The V gene end was trimmed by 7 bases and the J gene end by 9 bases; junction bases not matched to a gene: 8. The authors' processing: Using reference gene primer amplification, nucleated cell counts were estimated. Sequencing used immunoSEQ multiplex PCR; TCRdb keeps in-frame clones, though not all of them. V, J and clone size are taken as reported in that table, and D and trimming were inferred from the DNA itself. The table records over 200,000 clones, about 84% of them present only once. Seattle's cohort entered during active infection and was followed longitudinally.

The V and J genes are TRBV29-1 and TRBJ2-7, with TRBD1 matching 11 bases. The sequence was collected from a woman older than 75 with COVID-19, enrolled during active disease. Specimen: peripheral blood. The CDR3 protein is CSGRTGGQVQYF. CDR3 bases: TGCAGCGGGAGGACAGGGGGCCAAGTGCAGTACTTC.